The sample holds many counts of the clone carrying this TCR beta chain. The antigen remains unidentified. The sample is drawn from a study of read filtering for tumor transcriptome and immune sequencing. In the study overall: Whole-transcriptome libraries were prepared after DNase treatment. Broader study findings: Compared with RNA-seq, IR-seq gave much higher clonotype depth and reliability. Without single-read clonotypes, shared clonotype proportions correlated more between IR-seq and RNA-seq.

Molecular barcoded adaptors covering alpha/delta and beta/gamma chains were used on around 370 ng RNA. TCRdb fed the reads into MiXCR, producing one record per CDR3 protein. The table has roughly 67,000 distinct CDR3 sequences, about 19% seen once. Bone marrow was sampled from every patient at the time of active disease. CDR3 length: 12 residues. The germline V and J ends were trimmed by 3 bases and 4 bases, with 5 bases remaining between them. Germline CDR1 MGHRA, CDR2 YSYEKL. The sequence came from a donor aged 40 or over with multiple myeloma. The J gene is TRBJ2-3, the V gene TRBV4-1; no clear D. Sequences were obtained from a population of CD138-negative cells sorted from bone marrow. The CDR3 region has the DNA TGCGCCAGCAGCCACATAGCAGATACGCAGTATTTT. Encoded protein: CASSHIADTQYF.